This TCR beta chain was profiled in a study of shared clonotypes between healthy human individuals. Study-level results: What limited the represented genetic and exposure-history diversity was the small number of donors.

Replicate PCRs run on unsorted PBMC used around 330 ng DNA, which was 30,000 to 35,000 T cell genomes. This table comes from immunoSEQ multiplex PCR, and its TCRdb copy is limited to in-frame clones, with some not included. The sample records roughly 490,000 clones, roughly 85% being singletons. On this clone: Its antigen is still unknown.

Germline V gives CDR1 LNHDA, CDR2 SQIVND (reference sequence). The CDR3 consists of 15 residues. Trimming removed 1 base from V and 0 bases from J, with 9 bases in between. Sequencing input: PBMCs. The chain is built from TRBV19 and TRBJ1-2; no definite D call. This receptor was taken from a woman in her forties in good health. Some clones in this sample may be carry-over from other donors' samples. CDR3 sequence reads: CASSIAAEANYGYTF. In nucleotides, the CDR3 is TGTGCCAGTAGTATAGCGGCAGAAGCTAACTATGGCTACACCTTC.